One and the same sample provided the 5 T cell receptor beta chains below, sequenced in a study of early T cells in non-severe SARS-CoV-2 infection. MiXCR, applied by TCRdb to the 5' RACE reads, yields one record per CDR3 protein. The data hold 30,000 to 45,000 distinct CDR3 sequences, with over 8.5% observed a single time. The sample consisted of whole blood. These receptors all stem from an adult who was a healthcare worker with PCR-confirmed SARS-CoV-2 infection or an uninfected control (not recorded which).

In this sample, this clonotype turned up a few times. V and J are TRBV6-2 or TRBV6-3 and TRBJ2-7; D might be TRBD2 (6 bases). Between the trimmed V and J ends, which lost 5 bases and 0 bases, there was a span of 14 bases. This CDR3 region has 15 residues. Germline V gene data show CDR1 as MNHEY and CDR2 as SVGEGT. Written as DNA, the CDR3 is TGTGCCAGCAGTCCCCTCAGGAGGGGCTCCTACGAGCAGTACTTC. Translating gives CASSPLRRGSYEQYF.

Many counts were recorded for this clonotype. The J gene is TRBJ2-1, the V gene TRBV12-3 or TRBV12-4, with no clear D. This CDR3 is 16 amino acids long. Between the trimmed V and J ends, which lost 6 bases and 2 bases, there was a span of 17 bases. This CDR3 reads CASRGSRMRAYNEQFF. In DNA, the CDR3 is TGTGCCAGCAGAGGGTCCAGAATGAGAGCCTACAATGAGCAGTTCTTC.

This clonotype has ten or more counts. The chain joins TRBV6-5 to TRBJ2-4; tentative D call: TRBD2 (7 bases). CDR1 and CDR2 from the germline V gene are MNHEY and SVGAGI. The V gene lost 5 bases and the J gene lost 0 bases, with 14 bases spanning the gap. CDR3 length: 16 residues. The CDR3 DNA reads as TGTGCCAGCAGTGAATCGCGGGGGCTAGCCAAAAACATTCAGTACTTC. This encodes CASSESRGLAKNIQYF.

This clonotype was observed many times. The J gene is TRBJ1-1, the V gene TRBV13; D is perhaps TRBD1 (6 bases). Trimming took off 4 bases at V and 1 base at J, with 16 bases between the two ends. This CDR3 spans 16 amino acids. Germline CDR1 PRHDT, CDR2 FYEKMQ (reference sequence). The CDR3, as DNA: TGTGCCAGCAGCTCGACCTACAGGGCTTCGAACACTGAAGCTTTCTTT. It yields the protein CASSSTYRASNTEAFF.

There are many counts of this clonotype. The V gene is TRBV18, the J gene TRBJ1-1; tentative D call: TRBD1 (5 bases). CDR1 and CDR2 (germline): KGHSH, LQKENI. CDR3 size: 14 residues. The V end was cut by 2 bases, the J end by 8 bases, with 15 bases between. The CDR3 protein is CASSPAGGQGEAFF. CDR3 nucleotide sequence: TGTGCCAGCTCACCAGCGGGTGGGCAGGGCGAAGCTTTCTTT. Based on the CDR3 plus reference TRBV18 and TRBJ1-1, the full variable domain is NAGVMQNPRHLVRRRGQEARLRCSPMKGHSHVYWYRQLPEEGLKFMVYLQKENIIDESGMPKERFSAEFPKEGPSILRIQQVVRGDSAAYFCASSPAGGQGEAFFGQGTRLTVV.